Listed below are T cell receptor beta chains from one sample, sequenced in a study of cytomegalovirus exposure and HLA in healthy donors. Sequenced by immunoSEQ multiplex PCR; TCRdb stores in-frame clones only, minus some. The sample consists of about 160,000 clones, roughly 79% of them appearing once. Sequencing was performed on PBMCs. All receptors come from a woman between 45 and 60 years old in good health and CMV-seronegative. Both conserved end residues are part of each CDR3. Only some rows state a clone size, as once, few, many or a class for expanded clones.

CDR3aa: CASSYSIKPSGNTIYF; j_gene: TRBJ1-3; v_gene: TRBV6-5; abundance: few
CDR3aa: CASSPPPGQGGSYNEQFF; j_gene: TRBJ2-1; v_gene: TRBV18; abundance: NA
CDR3aa: CASSPRGGRNTGELFF; j_gene: TRBJ2-2; v_gene: TRBV5-4; abundance: few
CDR3aa: CASSSLRVGNSPLHF; j_gene: TRBJ1-6; v_gene: TRBV5-6; abundance: NA
CDR3aa: CASTLPDPGEKLFF; j_gene: TRBJ1-4; v_gene: TRBV6-5; abundance: NA
CDR3aa: CASRLPGGANVLTF; j_gene: TRBJ2-6; v_gene: TRBV28; abundance: NA
CDR3aa: CAISPEESVNYGYTF; j_gene: TRBJ1-2; v_gene: TRBV10-3; abundance: NA
CDR3aa: CASSLLGQRTNSPLHF; j_gene: TRBJ1-6; v_gene: TRBV5-6; abundance: NA
CDR3aa: CASTSSGGSYNEQFF; j_gene: TRBJ2-1; v_gene: TRBV5-4; abundance: NA
CDR3aa: CASSSGRTSGREETQYF; j_gene: TRBJ2-5; v_gene: TRBV5-5; abundance: few
CDR3aa: CASSPPGTGSQETQYF; j_gene: TRBJ2-5; v_gene: TRBV18; abundance: NA
CDR3aa: CASSLLDRAGETQYF; j_gene: TRBJ2-5; v_gene: TRBV5-8; abundance: few
CDR3aa: CASSLDGGLAYEQYF; j_gene: TRBJ2-7; v_gene: TRBV7-2; abundance: NA
CDR3aa: CASSLRLAGNTDTQYF; j_gene: TRBJ2-3; v_gene: TRBV7-2; abundance: NA
CDR3aa: CASSLGLTDTQYF; j_gene: TRBJ2-3; v_gene: TRBV7-8; abundance: NA
CDR3aa: CASSLDRGRDGELFF; j_gene: TRBJ2-2; v_gene: TRBV7-2; abundance: NA